This T cell receptor (beta chain) appears in the sequencing data of a study of blood T cell repertoires in COVID-19. Study as a whole: PBMCs, B-cell-depleted T cells, or T cells provided the cDNA or gDNA that made up the material.

Data came from immunoSEQ multiplex PCR; TCRdb stores just in-frame clones and leaves some out. The data contain approximately 90,000 clones, approximately 83% of them singletons. CDR1 and CDR2 from the germline V gene are SGHTA and FQGNSA. V dropped 5 bases and J dropped 6 bases, with 17 bases sitting between them. The CDR3 is 14 amino acids. The clonotype comes from a woman over 75 with active or convalescent COVID-19. This chain links TRBV7-2 with TRBJ2-7; possible D gene TRBD1, 6 bases. The sample taken for sequencing was peripheral blood. The CDR3 is CASSRTDDALEQYF. In DNA, the CDR3 is TGTGCCAGCAGCCGGACAGACGATGCCCTCGAGCAGTACTTC.